A single sample gave rise to the 14 T cell receptor beta chains below, sequenced in a study of T cell responses to AZD1222 COVID-19 vaccine. TCRdb keeps only in-frame clones here, not all; method: immunoSEQ multiplex PCR. The repertoire has about 120,000 clones, 80% to 90% of them found once; the top ten carry roughly 4.3%. The sequenced sample was peripheral blood, obtained on day 0 of MenACWY control vaccination. The receptor set was obtained from an adult in good health.

The rearrangement joins TRBV5-5 to TRBJ2-5, with D tentatively TRBD1 (5 bases). Deletions cut 4 bases from V and 4 bases from J, with 17 bases between. The germline V gene has CDR1 SGHKS and CDR2 YYEKEE (reference sequence). The CDR3 has 15 residues. The DNA for the CDR3 is TGTGCCAGCAGCGAAACACTGCAGGGTAGAGAGACCCAGTACTTC. This gives the protein CASSETLQGRETQYF.

The rearrangement joins TRBV6-5 to TRBJ1-6, with D possibly being TRBD1 (6 bases). V lost 8 bases to trimming and J lost 14 bases, with 25 bases between them. From germline, CDR1 is MNHEY and CDR2 SVGAGI. This CDR3 comprises 15 residues. CDR3 residues: CASAIPGQGIVALHF. The CDR3 DNA reads as TGTGCCAGCGCGATTCCGGGACAAGGCATTGTAGCCCTCCACTTT.

The chain employs TRBV25-1 and TRBJ1-1; TRBD1 is a possible D gene (5 bases). Trimming removed 7 bases from V and 1 base from J, with 7 bases in between. Germline CDR1 and CDR2: MGHDK and SYGVNS. CDR3 length equals 12 residues. CDR3 loop: CASMTENTEAFF. As DNA, the CDR3 is TGTGCCAGCATGACAGAGAACACTGAAGCTTTCTTT.

This chain links TRBV7-3 with TRBJ1-1, with TRBD1 matching over 7 bases. Trimming at V came to 4 bases and at J to 10 bases, leaving 21 bases not matched to a gene. This CDR3 comprises 17 residues. Per the germline V gene, CDR1 is SGHTA and CDR2 is FQGTGA. CDR3 nucleotide sequence: TGTGCCAGCAGCTCCCCCTATCGGAGGGGGCGCACAGTTGGAGCTTTCTTT. It is translated as CASSSPYRRGRTVGAFF.

The chain couples TRBV11-1 to TRBJ1-2; 9 nucleotides line up with TRBD1. CDR3 length: 12 residues. V was pared by 9 bases and J by 9 bases, with 8 bases of the junction left unmatched. The germline CDR1 and CDR2 sequences are SGHAT and FQDESV (reference sequence). The CDR3 sequence is CASSTGGMSYTF. The CDR3 DNA sequence: TGTGCCAGTTCTACAGGGGGCATGAGCTACACCTTC.

CDR3 DNA sequence: TGCGCCAGCAGGGGGGATCACTATGGCTACACCTTC. The encoded protein is CASRGDHYGYTF. The V gene is TRBV5-1, the J gene TRBJ1-2, with TRBD1 as a possible D gene (5 bases). The CDR3 extends over 12 amino acids. Trimming took 5 bases from V and 3 from J, leaving 8 bases between them. Germline V gives CDR1 SGHRS, CDR2 YFSETQ.

This chain links TRBV11-2 with TRBJ1-6, with D possibly TRBD1 on 6 matching bases. Germline V gene lookup returns CDR1 SGHAT and CDR2 FQNNGV. This CDR3 is built from 16 residues. Trimming stripped 5 bases from V and 0 bases from J, with 11 bases between. CDR3 DNA: TGTGCCAGCAGCATCACAGGGAGCTCCTATAATTCACCCCTCCACTTT. Translation gives CASSITGSSYNSPLHF.

The genes are TRBV27 and TRBJ1-6; TRBD1 matches at 10 bases. From germline, CDR1 is MNHEY and CDR2 SMNVEV (reference sequence). J lost 7 bases, V lost 5 bases, and 5 bases had no gene match. This CDR3 has 15 amino acids. The CDR3 region has the DNA TGTGCCAGCAGTCCGGGACAGGGGTGGAATTCACCCCTCCACTTT. This gives the protein CASSPGQGWNSPLHF.

This chain links TRBV11-2 with TRBJ2-6; D unresolved. The CDR3 is 15 residues long. Germline CDR1 SGHAT, CDR2 FQNNGV. Trimming cost V 3 bases and J 0 bases, with 6 bases left between them. CDR3 region: CASSLTFSGANVLTF. The CDR3 DNA follows: TGTGCCAGCAGCTTGACTTTCTCTGGGGCCAACGTCCTGACTTTC.

The chain is built from TRBV4-2 and TRBJ2-5; TRBD2 is a possible D gene (5 bases). Trimming pared 1 base from V and 5 bases from J, leaving 8 bases between. The CDR3 totals 13 residues. Germline lookup yields CDR1 LGHNA and CDR2 YNFKEQ. CDR3 region: CASSQGSGETQYF. CDR3 in DNA: TGTGCCAGCAGCCAAGGTTCGGGGGAGACCCAGTACTTC.

This chain uses TRBV19 with TRBJ2-7; 8 bases match TRBD2. V shed 5 bases, J shed 1 base, and the junction held 4 bases outside the gene matches. Looked up from germline, CDR1 is LNHDA and CDR2 is SQIVND (reference sequence). This CDR3 has 14 residues. The CDR3 sequence: CASSDAGGSYEQYF. CDR3 coding DNA: TGTGCCAGTAGTGATGCGGGGGGTTCCTACGAGCAGTACTTC.

The V gene is TRBV10-3, the J gene TRBJ2-7; D gene uncertain. This CDR3 region has 11 residues. The germline gives CDR1 ENHRY, CDR2 SYGVKD. V lost 4 bases to trimming and J lost 2 bases, with 3 bases between them. The CDR3 region has the DNA TGTGCCATCAGTGGGGCCTACGAGCAGTACTTC. Protein product: CAISGAYEQYF.

The chain is built from TRBV15 and TRBJ1-5; 7 bases map to TRBD1. Losses at the gene ends were 2 bases for V and 7 bases for J; bases not matched to a gene: 8. The CDR3 runs 15 residues. Germline lookup yields CDR1 LNHNV and CDR2 YYDKDF (reference sequence). CDR3 sequence: CATSRPKGARQPQHF. DNA of the CDR3: TGTGCCACCAGCAGACCAAAGGGGGCAAGGCAGCCCCAGCATTTT.

CDR3 amino acids: CASSPGGTGRFNYGYTF. CDR3 DNA: TGCGCCAGCAGCCCAGGGGGAACAGGGCGTTTTAACTATGGCTACACCTTC. The chain carries TRBV4-3 and TRBJ1-2; 7 bases align to TRBD1. Germline CDR1 reads LGHNA; CDR2 reads YSLEER. This CDR3 contains 17 residues. J was trimmed by 1 base and V by 4 bases; bases with no gene match: 12.